This TCR beta chain was sequenced for a study of T-cell memory formation after mild COVID-19. From the 5' RACE reads, TCRdb called clonotypes with MiXCR, one entry per CDR3 protein. The repertoire holds approximately 490,000 distinct CDR3 sequences, roughly 20% seen once, with approximately 12% in the top ten. Sequencing input: PBMCs or a T cell subset sorted from them (not recorded which). This clonotype was obtained from an adult woman who had mild COVID-19 (a few samples of this study predate the infection). Cell type and time point are not known.

For the CDR3, the DNA is TGTGCCAGCAGCTTAGAACAGGGGAGGACAGATACGCAGTATTTT. Its protein product is CASSLEQGRTDTQYF. V is TRBV7-8 and J is TRBJ2-3, with D perhaps matching TRBD1 (7 bases). The ends were cut back, 1 base at V and 3 bases at J, with 11 bases in the middle. Germline V gene lookup returns CDR1 SGHVS and CDR2 FQNEAQ. The CDR3 is 15 residues long.